Described below is a single T cell receptor (beta chain) sequence and its context. The entry originates in a study of control samples from healthy donors and cancer patients. The CDR3 totals 14 residues. Sequencing was performed with immunoSEQ multiplex PCR; in TCRdb, only in-frame clones are kept and a portion is missing. This sample carries 250,000 to 300,000 clones, around 80% of them seen once, and the ten largest clones take roughly 15%. Sequenced sample: PBMCs. The origin of this receptor is a woman aged 60-75 years with lung cancer. V is TRBV21-1 and J is TRBJ2-1; the table's TRBD1 call for D was not verified on the DNA. TRBV21-1 represents a pseudogene. This chain's CDR3 is CASNPGGPYNEQFF. The CDR3 DNA sequence: TGTGCCAGCAACCCAGGGGGCCCATACAATGAGCAGTTCTTC.